Here is one T cell receptor (beta chain) with its context. Its antigen is as yet unknown. The length of the CDR3 is 13 residues. CDR1 and CDR2 from the germline V gene are SEHNR and FQNEAQ (reference sequence). Between the trimmed V and J ends, which lost 4 bases and 2 bases, there was a span of 6 bases. This specimen belongs to a study of shared clonotypes between healthy human individuals. Every subset had its genomic DNA shared out evenly among several immunoSEQ plates. It was 200 to 250 ng DNA, 28,000 or so T cell genomes, that sorted-subset replicate PCRs used. The table came from immunoSEQ multiplex PCR; TCRdb's copy has only in-frame clones and leaves some out. The table includes about 2.2 million clones, around 93% detected once. The naive CD8 subset, CD45RO-negative cells positively selected for CCR7, excluded terminally differentiated effector memory CD45RA+ cells. Study results and caveats: Despite large depth, rarefaction showed incomplete sorted-subset sequencing.

The sequenced sample consisted of naive CD8+ T cells from PBMCs. The source of this sequence is a man aged 18 to 30 in good health. Some clones in this sample may be carry-over from other donors' samples. The chain joins TRBV7-9 to TRBJ2-1; no firm D call. CDR3 amino acids: CASSSAAYNEQFF. CDR3 nucleotide sequence: TGTGCCAGCAGCTCCGCCGCCTACAATGAGCAGTTCTTC.